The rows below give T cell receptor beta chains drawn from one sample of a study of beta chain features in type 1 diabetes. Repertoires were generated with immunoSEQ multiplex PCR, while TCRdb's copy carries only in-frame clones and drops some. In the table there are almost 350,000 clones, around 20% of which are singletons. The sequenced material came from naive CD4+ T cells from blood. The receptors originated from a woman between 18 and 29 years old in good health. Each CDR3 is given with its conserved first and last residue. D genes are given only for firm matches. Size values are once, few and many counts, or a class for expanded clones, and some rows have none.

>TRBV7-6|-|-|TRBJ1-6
CASSLALRQGRGLPLHF
TGTGCCAGCAGCTTAGCGTTGCGGCAGGGAAGGGGACTACCCCTCCACTTT
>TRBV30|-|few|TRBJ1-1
CAWAFMLNTEAFF
TGTGCCTGGGCGTTCATGTTGAACACTGAAGCTTTCTTT
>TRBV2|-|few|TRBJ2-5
CASSEEGEYF
TGTGCCAGCAGTGAGGAGGGAGAGTACTTC
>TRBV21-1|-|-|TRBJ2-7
CASSPGGEQYF
TGTGCCAGCAGCCCCGGAGGGGAGCAGTACTTC
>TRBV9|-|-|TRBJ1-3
CASSRDSSGNTIYF
TGTGCCAGCAGCCGAGACAGTTCAGGAAACACCATATATTTT
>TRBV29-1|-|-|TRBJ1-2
CSVDRGGYTF
TGCAGCGTTGATAGGGGAGGCTACACCTTC
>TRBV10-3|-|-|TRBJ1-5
CAISARSNQPQHF
TGTGCCATCAGTGCCAGGAGCAATCAGCCCCAGCATTTT
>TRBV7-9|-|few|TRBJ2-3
CASSLGLVGADTQYF
TGTGCCAGCAGCTTAGGCTTGGTCGGGGCAGATACGCAGTATTTT
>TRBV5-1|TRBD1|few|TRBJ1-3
CASSNRDSHSGNTIYF
TGCGCCAGCAGCAACCGGGACAGCCACTCTGGAAACACCATATATTTT
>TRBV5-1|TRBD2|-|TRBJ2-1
CASSLASGGYNEQFF
TGCGCCAGCAGCTTGGCTAGCGGGGGGTACAATGAGCAGTTCTTC
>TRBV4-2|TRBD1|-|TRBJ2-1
CASSLRDRDNEQFF
TGTGCCAGCAGCCTCCGGGACAGGGACAATGAGCAGTTCTTC
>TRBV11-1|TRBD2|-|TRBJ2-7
CASSSTSGGAHEQYF
TGTGCCAGCAGCTCGACTAGCGGGGGGGCCCACGAGCAGTACTTC
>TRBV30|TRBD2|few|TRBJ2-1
CAWSLGEGLEQFF
TGTGCCTGGAGTCTGGGGGAGGGCCTTGAGCAGTTCTTC
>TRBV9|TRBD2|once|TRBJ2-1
CASSPTGLADRVHEQFF
TGTGCCAGCAGCCCCACCGGACTAGCGGACAGGGTCCATGAGCAGTTCTTC
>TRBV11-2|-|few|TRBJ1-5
CASSLAEGQPQHF
TGTGCCAGCAGCTTAGCGGAGGGGCAGCCCCAGCATTTT
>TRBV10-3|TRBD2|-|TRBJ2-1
CAISEPSSGRAREQFF
TGTGCCATCAGTGAGCCGTCGAGCGGGAGGGCCAGGGAGCAGTTCTTC
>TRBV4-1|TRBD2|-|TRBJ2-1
CASSRRAGGLIREQFF
TGCGCCAGCAGCCGCAGAGCGGGAGGGTTGATTCGTGAGCAGTTCTTC
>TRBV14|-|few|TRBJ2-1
CASSETSRNGKFF
TGTGCCAGCAGTGAAACTAGCCGCAATGGAAAGTTCTTC
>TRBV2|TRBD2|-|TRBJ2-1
CASSDRPGLAVESSYNEQFF
TGTGCCAGCAGTGATCGCCCGGGACTAGCGGTGGAAAGCTCCTACAATGAGCAGTTCTTC
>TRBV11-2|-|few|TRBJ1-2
CASSRGKPGYTF
TGTGCCAGCAGCCGGGGGAAACCGGGCTACACCTTC
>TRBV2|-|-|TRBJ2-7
CASSGGQLLEQYF
TGTGCCAGCTCCGGAGGTCAGTTGTTGGAGCAGTACTTC
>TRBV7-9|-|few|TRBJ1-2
CASSLSSGYTF
TGTGCCAGCAGCTTATCCTCGGGCTACACCTTC
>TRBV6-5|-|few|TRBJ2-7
CASSYSGLWEQYF
TGTGCCAGCAGTTACTCGGGGCTGTGGGAGCAGTACTTC
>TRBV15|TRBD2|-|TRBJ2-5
CATSSSGRETQYF
TGTGCCACTAGTAGCAGCGGGAGAGAGACCCAGTACTTC
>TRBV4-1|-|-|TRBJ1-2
CASSQVGEGRSF
TGCGCCAGCAGCCAAGTCGGGGAGGGACGGAGCTTC